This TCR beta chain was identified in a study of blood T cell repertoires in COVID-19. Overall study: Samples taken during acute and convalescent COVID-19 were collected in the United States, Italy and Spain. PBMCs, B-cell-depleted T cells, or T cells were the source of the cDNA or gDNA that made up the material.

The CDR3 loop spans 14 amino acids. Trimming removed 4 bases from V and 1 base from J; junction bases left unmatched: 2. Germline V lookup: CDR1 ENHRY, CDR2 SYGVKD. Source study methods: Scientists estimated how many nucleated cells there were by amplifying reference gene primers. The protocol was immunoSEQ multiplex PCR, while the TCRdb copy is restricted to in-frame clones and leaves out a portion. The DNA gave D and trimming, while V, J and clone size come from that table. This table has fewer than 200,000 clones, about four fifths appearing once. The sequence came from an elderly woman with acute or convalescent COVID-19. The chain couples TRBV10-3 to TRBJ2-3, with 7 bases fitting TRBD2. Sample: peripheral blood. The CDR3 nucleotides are TGTGCCATCAGTGTGGCGGGGGGCACAGATACGCAGTATTTT. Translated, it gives CAISVAGGTDTQYF.